This T cell receptor beta chain is drawn from a study of vaccination and CD4 T cells after COVID-19. Study-level information: Each person enrolled got two BNT162b2 or mRNA-1273 vaccine doses. SARS-CoV-2, HCoV-NL63, HCoV-OC43 and HCoV-229E supplied the overlapping spike peptides used to stimulate cells.

Treatment indicated: roughly ten-day PBMC culture with coronavirus spike peptide pools or control peptides (ViraFEST assay). Antigen-specific T cells were expanded with peptide pools by ViraFEST, and TCRs were then sequenced. The CDR3 loop spans 15 amino acids. The ends were cut back, 5 bases at V and 1 base at J, with 11 bases in the middle. Germline V gene data show CDR1 as SEHNR and CDR2 as FQNEAQ (reference sequence). Sequenced with the Oncomine TCR Beta short-read assay was DNA taken from cultured CD4+ T cells. Genomic DNA was isolated from cultured CD4+ T cells. MiXCR was run by TCRdb on the PCR reads, yielding one entry per CDR3 protein. The sample contains about 20,000 distinct CDR3 sequences, less than 65% of which appear only once. This clonotype was recorded once. Its antigen remains unknown.

The chain joins TRBV7-9 to TRBJ2-2; TRBD1 is a possible D gene (5 bases). The TCR sequence derives from a human donor who had recovered from COVID-19. Sequencing used CD4+ T cells from blood, cultured in vitro, obtained after SARS-CoV-2 vaccination. The CDR3 DNA follows: TGTGCCAGCAGCCGGATGGGGCAGAACACCGGGGAGCTGTTTTTT. Translating it yields CASSRMGQNTGELFF.